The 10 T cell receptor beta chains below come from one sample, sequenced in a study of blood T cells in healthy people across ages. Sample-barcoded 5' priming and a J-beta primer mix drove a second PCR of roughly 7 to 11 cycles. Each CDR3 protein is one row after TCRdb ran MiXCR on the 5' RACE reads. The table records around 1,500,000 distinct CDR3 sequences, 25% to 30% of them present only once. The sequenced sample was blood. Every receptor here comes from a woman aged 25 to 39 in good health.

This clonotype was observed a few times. The CDR3 sequence is CASSFTSGTVNTEAFF. The CDR3 DNA reads TGTGCCAGCAGCTTCACCTCCGGGACAGTGAACACTGAAGCTTTCTTT. V usage is TRBV11-2 and J usage is TRBJ1-1; TRBD1 matches 7 bases. The V gene's germline CDR1 is SGHAT and CDR2 FQNNGV. J gave up 0 bases and V 3 bases, and 7 bases lay outside the gene matches. The CDR3 consists of 16 residues.

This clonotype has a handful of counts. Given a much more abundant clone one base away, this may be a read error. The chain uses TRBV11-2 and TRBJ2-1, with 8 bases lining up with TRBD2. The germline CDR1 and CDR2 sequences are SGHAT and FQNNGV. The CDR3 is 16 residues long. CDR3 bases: TGTGCCAACAGCCCCCAGGGCCGGGAGGGCCGGGGTGAGCAGTTCTTC. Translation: CANSPQGREGRGEQFF.

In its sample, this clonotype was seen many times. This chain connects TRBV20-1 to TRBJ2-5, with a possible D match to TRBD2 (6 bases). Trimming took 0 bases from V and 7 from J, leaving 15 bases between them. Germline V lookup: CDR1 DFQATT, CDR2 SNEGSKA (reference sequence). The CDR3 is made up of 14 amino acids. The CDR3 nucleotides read TGCAGTGCTAGAGATAGTACTTCGGGGGTGACCCAGTACTTC. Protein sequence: CSARDSTSGVTQYF.

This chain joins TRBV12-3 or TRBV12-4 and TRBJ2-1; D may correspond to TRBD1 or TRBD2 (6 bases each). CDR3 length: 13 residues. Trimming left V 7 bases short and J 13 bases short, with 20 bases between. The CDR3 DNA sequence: TGTGCCAGCACCGGGACATCCGGAGGGCCCCAGTTCTTC. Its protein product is CASTGTSGGPQFF.

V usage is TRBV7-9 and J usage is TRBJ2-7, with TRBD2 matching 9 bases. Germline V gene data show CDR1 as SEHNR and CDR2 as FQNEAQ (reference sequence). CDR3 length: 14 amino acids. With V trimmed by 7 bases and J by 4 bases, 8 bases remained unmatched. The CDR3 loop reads CASKREAGGYEQYF. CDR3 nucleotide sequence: TGTGCCAGCAAGCGGGAGGCGGGGGGATACGAGCAGTACTTC.

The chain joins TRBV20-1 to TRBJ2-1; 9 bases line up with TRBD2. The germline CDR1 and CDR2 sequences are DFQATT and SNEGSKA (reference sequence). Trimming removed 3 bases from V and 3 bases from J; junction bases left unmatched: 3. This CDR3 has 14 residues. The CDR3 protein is CSARASGNYNEQFF. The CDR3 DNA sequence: TGCAGTGCTAGGGCTAGCGGGAACTACAATGAGCAGTTCTTC.

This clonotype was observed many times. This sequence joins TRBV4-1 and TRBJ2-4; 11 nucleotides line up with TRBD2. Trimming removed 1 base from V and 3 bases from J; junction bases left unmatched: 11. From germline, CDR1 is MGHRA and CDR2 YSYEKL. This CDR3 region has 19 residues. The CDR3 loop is CASSQGARLAGLGKNIQYF. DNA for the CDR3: TGCGCCAGCAGCCAAGGAGCGAGACTAGCGGGGTTGGGCAAAAACATTCAGTACTTC.

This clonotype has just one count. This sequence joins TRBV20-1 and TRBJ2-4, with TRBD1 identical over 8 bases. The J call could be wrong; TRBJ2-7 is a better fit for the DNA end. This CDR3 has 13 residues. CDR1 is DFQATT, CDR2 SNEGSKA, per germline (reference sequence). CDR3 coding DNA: TGCAGTGCCCTCCCGGGACAGGAATACGAGCAGTACTTC. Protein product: CSALPGQEYEQYF.

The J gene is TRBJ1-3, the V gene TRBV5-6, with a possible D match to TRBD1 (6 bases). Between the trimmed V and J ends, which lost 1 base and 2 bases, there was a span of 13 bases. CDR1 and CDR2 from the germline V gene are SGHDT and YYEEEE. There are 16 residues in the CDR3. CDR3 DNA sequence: TGTGCCAGCAGCTTGCTCACAGGGAACGCTGGAAACACCATATATTTT. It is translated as CASSLLTGNAGNTIYF. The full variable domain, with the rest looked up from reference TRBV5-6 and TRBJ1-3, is DAGVTQSPTHLIKTRGQQVTLRCSPKSGHDTVSWYQQALGQGPQFIFQYYEEEERQRGNFPDRFSGHQFPNYSSELNVNALLLGDSALYLCASSLLTGNAGNTIYFGEGSWLTVV.

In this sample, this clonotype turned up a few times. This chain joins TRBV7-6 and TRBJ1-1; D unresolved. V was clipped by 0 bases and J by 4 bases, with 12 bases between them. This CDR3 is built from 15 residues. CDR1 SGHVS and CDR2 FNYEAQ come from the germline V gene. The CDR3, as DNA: TGTGCCAGCAGCTTAGCTCCTGGCGCACCCACTGAAGCTTTCTTT. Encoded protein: CASSLAPGAPTEAFF.